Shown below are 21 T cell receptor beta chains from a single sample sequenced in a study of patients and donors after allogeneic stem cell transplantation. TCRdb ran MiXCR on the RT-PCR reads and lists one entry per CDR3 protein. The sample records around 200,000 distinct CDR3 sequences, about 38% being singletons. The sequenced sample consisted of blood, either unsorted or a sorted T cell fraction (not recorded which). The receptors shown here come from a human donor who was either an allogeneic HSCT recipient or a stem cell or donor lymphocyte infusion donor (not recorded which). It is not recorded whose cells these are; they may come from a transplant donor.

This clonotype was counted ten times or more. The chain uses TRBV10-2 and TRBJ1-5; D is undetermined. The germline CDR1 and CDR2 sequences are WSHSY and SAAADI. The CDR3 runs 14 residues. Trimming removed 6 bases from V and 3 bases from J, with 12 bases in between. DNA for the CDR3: TGCGCCAGCAGCGACCGGGCCTCCAATCAGCCCCAGCATTTT. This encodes CASSDRASNQPQHF.

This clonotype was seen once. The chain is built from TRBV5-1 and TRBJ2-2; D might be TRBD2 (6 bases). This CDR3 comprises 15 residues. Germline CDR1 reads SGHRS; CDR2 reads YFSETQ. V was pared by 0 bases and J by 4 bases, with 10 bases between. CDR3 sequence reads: CASSLGGTGTGELFF. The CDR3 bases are TGCGCCAGCAGCTTGGGCGGGACGGGCACCGGGGAGCTGTTTTTT. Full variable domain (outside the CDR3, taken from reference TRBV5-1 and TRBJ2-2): KAGVTQTPRYLIKTRGQQVTLSCSPISGHRSVSWYQQTPGQGLQFLFEYFSETQRNKGNFPGRFSGRQFSNSRSEMNVSTLELGDSALYLCASSLGGTGTGELFFGEGSRLTVL.

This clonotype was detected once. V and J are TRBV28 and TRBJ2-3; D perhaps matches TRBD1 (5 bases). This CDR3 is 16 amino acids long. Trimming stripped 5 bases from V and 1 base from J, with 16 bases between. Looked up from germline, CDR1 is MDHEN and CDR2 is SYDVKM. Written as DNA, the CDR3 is TGTGCCAGCAGTCAAATAGGGGATCGGGGCACAGATACGCAGTATTTT. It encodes CASSQIGDRGTDTQYF.

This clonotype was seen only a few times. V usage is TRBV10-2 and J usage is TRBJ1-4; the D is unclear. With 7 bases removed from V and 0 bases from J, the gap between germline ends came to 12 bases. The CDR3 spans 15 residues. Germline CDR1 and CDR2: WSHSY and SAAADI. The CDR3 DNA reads TGCGCCAGCAAGGAGTCAGCTGCAACTAATGAAAAACTGTTTTTT. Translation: CASKESAATNEKLFF.

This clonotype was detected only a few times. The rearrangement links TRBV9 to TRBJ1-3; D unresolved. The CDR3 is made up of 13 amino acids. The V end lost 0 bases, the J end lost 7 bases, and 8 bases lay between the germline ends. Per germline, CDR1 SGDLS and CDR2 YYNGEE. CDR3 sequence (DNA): TGTGCCAGCAGCGTAGCTAACGGGAACACCATATATTTT. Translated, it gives CASSVANGNTIYF.

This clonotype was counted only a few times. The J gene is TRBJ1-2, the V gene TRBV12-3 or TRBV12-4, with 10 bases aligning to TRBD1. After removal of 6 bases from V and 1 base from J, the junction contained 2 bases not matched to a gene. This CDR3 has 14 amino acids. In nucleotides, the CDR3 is TGTGCCAGCAGGGGGACAGGGGTTAACTATGGCTACACCTTC. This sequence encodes CASRGTGVNYGYTF.

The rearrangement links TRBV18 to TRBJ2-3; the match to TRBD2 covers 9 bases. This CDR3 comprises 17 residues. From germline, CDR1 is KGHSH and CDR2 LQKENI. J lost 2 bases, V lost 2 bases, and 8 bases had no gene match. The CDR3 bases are TGTGCCAGCTCACCATTTGGGGTAGCGGGGGCCACAGATACGCAGTATTTT. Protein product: CASSPFGVAGATDTQYF. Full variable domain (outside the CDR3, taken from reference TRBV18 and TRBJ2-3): NAGVMQNPRHLVRRRGQEARLRCSPMKGHSHVYWYRQLPEEGLKFMVYLQKENIIDESGMPKERFSAEFPKEGPSILRIQQVVRGDSAAYFCASSPFGVAGATDTQYFGPGTRLTVL.

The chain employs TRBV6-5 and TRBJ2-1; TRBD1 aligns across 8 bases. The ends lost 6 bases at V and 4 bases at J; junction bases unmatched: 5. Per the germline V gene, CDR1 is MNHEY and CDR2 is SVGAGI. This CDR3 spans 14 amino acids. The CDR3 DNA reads TGTGCCAGCAGGCCCACAGGGGGTTACAATGAGCAGTTCTTC. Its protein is CASRPTGGYNEQFF.

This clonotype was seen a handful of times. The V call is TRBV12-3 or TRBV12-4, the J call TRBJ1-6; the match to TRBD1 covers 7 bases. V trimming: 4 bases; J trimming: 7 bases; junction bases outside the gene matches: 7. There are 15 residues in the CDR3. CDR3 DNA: TGTGCCAGCAGTTCCGACAGGGCCCGGAATTCACCCCTCCACTTT. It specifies CASSSDRARNSPLHF.

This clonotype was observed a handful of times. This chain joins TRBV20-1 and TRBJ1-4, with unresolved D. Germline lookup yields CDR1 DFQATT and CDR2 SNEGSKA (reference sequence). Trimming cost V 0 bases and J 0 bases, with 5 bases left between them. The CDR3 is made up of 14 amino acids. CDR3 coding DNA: TGCAGTGCTAGAGAGGAGACAACTAATGAAAAACTGTTTTTT. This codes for CSAREETTNEKLFF.

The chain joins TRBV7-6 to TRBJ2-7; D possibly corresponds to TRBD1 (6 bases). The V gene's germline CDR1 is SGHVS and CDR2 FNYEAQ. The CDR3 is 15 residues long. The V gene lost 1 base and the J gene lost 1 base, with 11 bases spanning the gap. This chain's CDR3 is CASSLGTGTSYEQYF. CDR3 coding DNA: TGTGCCAGCAGCTTAGGAACAGGGACATCCTACGAGCAGTACTTC.

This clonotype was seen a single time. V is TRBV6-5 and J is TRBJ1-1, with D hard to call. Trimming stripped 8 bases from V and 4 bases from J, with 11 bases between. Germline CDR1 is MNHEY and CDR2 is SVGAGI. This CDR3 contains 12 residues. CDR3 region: CASQADLTEAFF. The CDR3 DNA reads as TGTGCCAGCCAGGCAGACCTCACTGAAGCTTTCTTT.

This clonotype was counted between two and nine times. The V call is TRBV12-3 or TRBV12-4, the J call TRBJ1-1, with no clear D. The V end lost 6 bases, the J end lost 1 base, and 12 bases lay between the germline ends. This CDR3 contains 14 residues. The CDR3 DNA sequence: TGTGCCAGCAGCCCCCGGGTCAAGAACACTGAAGCTTTCTTT. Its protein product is CASSPRVKNTEAFF.

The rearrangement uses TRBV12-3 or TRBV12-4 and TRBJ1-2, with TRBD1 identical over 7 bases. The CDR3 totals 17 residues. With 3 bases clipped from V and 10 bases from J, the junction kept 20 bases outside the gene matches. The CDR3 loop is CASSLGTAPSNRGDYTF. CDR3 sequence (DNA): TGTGCCAGCAGTTTGGGGACAGCCCCTTCCAACCGCGGAGACTACACCTTC.

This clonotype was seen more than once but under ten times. In nucleotides, the CDR3 is TGCGCCAGCAGCTCGGGGCTGTACGAGCAGTACTTC. Amino acid sequence: CASSSGLYEQYF. The chain couples TRBV5-1 to TRBJ2-7; D tentatively fits TRBD1 or TRBD2 (5 bases each). The CDR3 runs to 12 residues. V shed 3 bases and J shed 4 bases, with 8 bases lying between them. CDR1 is SGHRS and CDR2 is YFSETQ in the germline V gene.

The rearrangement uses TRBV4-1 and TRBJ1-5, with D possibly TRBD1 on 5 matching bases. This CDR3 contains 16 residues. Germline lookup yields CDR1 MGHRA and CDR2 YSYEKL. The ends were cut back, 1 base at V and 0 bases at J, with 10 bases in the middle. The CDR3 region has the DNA TGCGCCAGCAGCCAAGGACAGCCTTATAGCAATCAGCCCCAGCATTTT. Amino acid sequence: CASSQGQPYSNQPQHF.

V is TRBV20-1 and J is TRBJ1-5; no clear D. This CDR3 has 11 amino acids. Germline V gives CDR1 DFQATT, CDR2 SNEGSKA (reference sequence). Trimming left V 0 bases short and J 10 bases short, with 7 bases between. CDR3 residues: CSARDRGPQHF. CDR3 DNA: TGCAGTGCTAGAGATCGGGGTCCCCAGCATTTT.

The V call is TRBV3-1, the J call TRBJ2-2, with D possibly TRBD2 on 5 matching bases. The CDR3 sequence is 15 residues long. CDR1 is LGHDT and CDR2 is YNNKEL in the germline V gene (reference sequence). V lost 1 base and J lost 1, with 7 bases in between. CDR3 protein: CASSQGAGNTGELFF. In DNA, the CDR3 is TGTGCCAGCAGCCAAGGCGCGGGGAACACCGGGGAGCTGTTTTTT.

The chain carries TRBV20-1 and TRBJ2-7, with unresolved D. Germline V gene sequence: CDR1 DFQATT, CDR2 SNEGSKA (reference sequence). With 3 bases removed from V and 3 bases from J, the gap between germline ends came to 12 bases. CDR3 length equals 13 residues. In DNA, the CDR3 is TGCAGTGCTAGTAATCCGGGCCACTACGAGCAGTACTTC. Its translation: CSASNPGHYEQYF.

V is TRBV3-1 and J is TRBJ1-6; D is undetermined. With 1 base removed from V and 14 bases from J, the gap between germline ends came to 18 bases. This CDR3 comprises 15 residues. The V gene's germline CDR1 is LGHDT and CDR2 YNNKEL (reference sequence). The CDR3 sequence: CASSQVAGASATLHF. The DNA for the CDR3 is TGTGCCAGCAGCCAAGTGGCAGGTGCTTCAGCGACCCTCCACTTT.

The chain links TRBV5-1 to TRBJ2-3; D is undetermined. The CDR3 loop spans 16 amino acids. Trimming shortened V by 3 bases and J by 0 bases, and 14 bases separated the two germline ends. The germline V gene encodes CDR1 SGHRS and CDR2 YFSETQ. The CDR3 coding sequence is TGCGCCAGCAGCTCACGGACCGCGGCTAGCACAGATACGCAGTATTTT. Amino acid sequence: CASSSRTAASTDTQYF.